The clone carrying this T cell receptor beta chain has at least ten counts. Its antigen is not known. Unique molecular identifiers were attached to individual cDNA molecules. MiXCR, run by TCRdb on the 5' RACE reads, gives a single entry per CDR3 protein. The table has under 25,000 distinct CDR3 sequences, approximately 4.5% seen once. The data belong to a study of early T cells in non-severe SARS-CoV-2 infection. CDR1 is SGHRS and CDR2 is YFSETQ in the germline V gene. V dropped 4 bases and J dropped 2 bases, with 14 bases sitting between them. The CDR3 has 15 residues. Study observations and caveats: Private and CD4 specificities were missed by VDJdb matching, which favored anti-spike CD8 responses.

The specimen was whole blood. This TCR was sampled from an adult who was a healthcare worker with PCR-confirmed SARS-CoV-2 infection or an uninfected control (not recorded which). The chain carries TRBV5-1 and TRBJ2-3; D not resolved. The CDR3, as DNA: TGCGCCAGCAGCCTGAGAGTACCCACCACAGATACGCAGTATTTT. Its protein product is CASSLRVPTTDTQYF.